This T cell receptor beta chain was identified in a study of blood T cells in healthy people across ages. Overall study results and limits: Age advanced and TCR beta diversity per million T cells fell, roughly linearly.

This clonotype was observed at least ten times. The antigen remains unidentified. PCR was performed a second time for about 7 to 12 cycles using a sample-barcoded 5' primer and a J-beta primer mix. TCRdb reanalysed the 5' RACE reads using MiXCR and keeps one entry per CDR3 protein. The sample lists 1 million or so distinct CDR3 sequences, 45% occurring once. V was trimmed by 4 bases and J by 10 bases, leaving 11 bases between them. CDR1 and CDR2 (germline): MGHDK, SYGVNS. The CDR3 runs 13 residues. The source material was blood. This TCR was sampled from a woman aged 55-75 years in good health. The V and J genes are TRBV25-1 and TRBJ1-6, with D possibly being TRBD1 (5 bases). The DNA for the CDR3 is TGTGCCAGCAGTGGAGTTAGGGGCTCACCCCTCCACTTT. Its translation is CASSGVRGSPLHF.